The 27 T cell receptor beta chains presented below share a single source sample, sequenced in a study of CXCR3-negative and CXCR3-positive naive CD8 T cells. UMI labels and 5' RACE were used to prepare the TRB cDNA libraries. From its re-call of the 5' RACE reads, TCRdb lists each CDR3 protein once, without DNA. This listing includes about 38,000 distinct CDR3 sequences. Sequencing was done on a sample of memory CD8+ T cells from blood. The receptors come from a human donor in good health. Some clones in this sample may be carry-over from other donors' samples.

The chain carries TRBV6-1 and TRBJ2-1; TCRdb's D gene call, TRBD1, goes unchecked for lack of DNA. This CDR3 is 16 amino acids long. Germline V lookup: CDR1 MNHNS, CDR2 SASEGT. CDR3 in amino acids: CASTEADPGSYNEQFF.

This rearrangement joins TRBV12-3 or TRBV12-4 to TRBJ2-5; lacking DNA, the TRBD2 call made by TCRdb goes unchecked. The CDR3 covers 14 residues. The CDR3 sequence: CATSITVEGKTQYF.

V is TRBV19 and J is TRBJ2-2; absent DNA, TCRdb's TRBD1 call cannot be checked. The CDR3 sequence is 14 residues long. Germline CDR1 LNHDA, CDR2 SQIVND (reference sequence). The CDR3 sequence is CASSPTGTTGELFF.

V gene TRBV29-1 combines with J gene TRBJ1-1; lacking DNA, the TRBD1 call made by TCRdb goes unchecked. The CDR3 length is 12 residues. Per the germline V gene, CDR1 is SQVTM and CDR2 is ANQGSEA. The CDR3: CSVEKVGAEAFF.

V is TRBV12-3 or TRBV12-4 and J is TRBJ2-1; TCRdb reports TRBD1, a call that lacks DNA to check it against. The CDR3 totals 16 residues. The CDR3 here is CASSLAGGLSYNEQFF.

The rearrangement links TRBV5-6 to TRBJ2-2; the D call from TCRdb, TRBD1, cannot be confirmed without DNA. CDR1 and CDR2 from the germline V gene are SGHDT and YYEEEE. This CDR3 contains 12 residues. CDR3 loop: CASSYVRGELFF.

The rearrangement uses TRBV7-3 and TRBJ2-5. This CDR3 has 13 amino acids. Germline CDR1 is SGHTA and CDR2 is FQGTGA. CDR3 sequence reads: CASSLMARETQYF.

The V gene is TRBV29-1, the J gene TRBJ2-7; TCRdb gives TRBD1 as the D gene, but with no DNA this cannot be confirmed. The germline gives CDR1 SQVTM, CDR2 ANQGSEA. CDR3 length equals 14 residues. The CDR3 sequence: CSVDPGQGGYEQYF.

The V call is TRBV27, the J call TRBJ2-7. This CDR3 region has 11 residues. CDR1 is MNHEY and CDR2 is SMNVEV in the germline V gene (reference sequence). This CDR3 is CASIGGYEQYF.

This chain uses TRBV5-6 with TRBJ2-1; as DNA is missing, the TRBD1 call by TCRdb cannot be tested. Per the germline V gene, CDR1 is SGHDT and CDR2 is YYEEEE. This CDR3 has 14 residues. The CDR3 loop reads CASSLRGLDNEQFF.

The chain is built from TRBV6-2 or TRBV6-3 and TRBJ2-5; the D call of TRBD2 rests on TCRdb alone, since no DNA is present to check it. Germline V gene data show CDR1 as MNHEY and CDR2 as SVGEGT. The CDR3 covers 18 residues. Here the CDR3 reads CASSPETSGGPLRETQYF.

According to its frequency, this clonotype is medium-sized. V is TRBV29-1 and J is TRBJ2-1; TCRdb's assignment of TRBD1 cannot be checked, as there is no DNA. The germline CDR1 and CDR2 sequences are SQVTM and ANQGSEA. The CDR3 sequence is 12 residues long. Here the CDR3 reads CSVRPREWEQFF.

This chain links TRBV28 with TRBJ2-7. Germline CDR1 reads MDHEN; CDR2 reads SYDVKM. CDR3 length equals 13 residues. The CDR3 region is CASSFHIFYEQYF. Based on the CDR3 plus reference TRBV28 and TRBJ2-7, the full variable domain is DVKVTQSSRYLVKRTGEKVFLECVQDMDHENMFWYRQDPGLGLRLIYFSYDVKMKEKGDIPEGYSVSREKKERFSLILESASTNQTSMYLCASSFHIFYEQYFGPGTRLTVT.

CDR3: CASSADFRSYNEQFF. The genes are TRBV12-3 or TRBV12-4 and TRBJ2-1; TCRdb's D call of TRBD2 is untestable without DNA. The CDR3 length is 15 residues.

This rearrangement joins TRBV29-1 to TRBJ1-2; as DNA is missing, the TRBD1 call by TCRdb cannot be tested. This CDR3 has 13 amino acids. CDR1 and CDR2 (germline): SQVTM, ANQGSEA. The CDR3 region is CSSGETGGIDYTF.

The chain's CDR3 is CASSPDLTVPDSYEQYF. The V and J genes are TRBV4-3 and TRBJ2-7. Germline V gene sequence: CDR1 LGHNA, CDR2 YSLEER. The CDR3 runs 17 residues.

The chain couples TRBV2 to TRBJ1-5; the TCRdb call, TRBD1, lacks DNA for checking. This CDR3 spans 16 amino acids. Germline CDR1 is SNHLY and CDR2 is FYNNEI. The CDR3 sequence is CASALAETGVDQPQHF.

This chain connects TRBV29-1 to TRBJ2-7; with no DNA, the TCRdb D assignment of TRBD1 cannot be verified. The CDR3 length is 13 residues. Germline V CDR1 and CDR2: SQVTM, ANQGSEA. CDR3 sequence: CRIIRDRAYEQYF.

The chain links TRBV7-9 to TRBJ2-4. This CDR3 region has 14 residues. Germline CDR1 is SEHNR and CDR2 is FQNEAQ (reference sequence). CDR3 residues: CASSLALGVNIQYF.

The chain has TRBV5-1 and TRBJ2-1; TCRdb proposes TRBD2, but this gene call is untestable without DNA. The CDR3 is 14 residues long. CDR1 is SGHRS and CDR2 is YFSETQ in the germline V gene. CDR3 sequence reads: CASSFLGTNNEQFF.

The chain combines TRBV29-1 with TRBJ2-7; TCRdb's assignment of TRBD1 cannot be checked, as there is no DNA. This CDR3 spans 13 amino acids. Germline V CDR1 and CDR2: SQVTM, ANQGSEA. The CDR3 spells CSVVTTGISEQYF.

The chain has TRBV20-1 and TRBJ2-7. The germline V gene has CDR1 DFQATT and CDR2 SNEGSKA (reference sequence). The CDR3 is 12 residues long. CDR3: CSALTLTYEQYF.

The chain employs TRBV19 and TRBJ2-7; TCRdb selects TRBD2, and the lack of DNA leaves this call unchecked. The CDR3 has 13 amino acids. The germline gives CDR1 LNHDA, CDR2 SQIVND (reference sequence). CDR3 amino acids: CASSTLGEYEQYF.

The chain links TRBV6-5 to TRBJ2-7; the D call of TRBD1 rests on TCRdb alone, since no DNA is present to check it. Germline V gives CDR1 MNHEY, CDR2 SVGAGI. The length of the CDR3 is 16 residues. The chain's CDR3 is CASSYSQRTEPYEQYF.

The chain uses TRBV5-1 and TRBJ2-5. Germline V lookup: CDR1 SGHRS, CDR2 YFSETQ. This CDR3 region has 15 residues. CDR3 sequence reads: CASSLWAGEEETQYF.

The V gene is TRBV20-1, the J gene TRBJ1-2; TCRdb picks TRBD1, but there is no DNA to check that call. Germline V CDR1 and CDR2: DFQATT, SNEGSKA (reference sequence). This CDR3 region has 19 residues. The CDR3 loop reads CSARPYAGQGAPLNYGYTF.

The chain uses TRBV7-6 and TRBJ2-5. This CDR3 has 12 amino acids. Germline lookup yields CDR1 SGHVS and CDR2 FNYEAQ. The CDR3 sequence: CASSLVAETQYF.